The 17 T cell receptor beta chains presented below share a single source sample, sequenced in a study of shared clonotypes between healthy human individuals. Measured with immunoSEQ multiplex PCR; TCRdb has only the in-frame clones, and not every one. The data hold roughly 2.4 million clones, with approximately 96% observed a single time. The material sequenced was naive CD4+ T cells sorted from blood. Subset of the sample: CD45RA+ positively selected. The receptors were gathered from a man between 18 and 35 years old in good health.

The chain joins TRBV7-6 to TRBJ2-7, with 10 bases aligning to TRBD2. Germline V CDR1 and CDR2: SGHVS, FNYEAQ. The V and J ends lost 6 bases and 6 bases, in that order; junction bases with no gene match: 8. CDR3 size: 14 residues. The CDR3 DNA follows: TGTGCCAGCAGTCCTGGGGGACTAGCGTTCGAGCAGTACTTC. It is translated as CASSPGGLAFEQYF.

The chain is built from TRBV9 and TRBJ2-5; the D is unclear. The germline V and J ends were trimmed by 2 bases and 4 bases, with 12 bases remaining between them. The CDR3 is made up of 14 amino acids. Germline lookup yields CDR1 SGDLS and CDR2 YYNGEE. The CDR3 nucleotides read TGTGCCAGCAGCGTCCTCCCATCCCTAGAGACCCAGTACTTC. Its protein is CASSVLPSLETQYF.

This chain connects TRBV7-2 to TRBJ1-2; 7 nucleotides line up with TRBD1. The germline gives CDR1 SGHTA, CDR2 FQGNSA. The CDR3 is made up of 17 amino acids. V was clipped by 5 bases and J by 2 bases; unmatched bases: 14. CDR3 sequence: CASSAGQAVPPNYGYTF. CDR3 DNA sequence: TGTGCCAGCAGCGCCGGACAGGCGGTCCCACCCAACTATGGCTACACCTTC.

The chain couples TRBV4-1 to TRBJ1-6; D call uncertain. The CDR3 runs to 16 residues. The V and J ends lost 3 bases and 6 bases respectively, with 15 bases between them. CDR1 is MGHRA, CDR2 YSYEKL, per germline. The CDR3 loop is CASSHQSGFGNSPLHF. CDR3 DNA sequence: TGCGCCAGCAGCCACCAATCCGGGTTTGGTAATTCACCCCTCCACTTT.

This chain joins TRBV12-5 and TRBJ1-3; TRBD1 aligns across 10 bases. The CDR3 loop spans 15 amino acids. The germline CDR1 and CDR2 sequences are LGHNT and FRNRAP. Unmatched junction bases numbered 6, after V lost 6 bases and J lost 4 bases. The CDR3 bases are TGTGCTAGTGGGAAGGGACAGGGGTTGGGAAACACCATATATTTT. Translation: CASGKGQGLGNTIYF.

The gene calls are TRBV5-1 and TRBJ2-3; the D gene is possibly TRBD1 (6 bases). The CDR3 spans 14 residues. Trimming took off 3 bases at V and 1 base at J, with 9 bases between the two ends. From germline, CDR1 is SGHRS and CDR2 YFSETQ. The DNA for the CDR3 is TGCGCCAGCAGCTACAACAGGGGCACAGATACGCAGTATTTT. Residues: CASSYNRGTDTQYF.

The chain couples TRBV4-1 to TRBJ1-1; tentatively, D is TRBD1 (5 bases). The V gene's germline CDR1 is MGHRA and CDR2 YSYEKL. V dropped 1 base and J dropped 3 bases, with 12 bases sitting between them. The CDR3 totals 15 residues. CDR3 DNA: TGCGCCAGCAGCCAAGCCGGGGCGGGGGACACTGAAGCTTTCTTT. Translating it yields CASSQAGAGDTEAFF.

This rearrangement joins TRBV29-1 to TRBJ2-3; no definite D call. Trimming removed 6 bases from V and 0 bases from J, with 4 bases in between. CDR1 and CDR2 (germline): SQVTM, ANQGSEA. This CDR3 has 11 amino acids. The CDR3 DNA reads as TGCAGCGTACAGAGCACAGATACGCAGTATTTT. It specifies CSVQSTDTQYF.

The V gene is TRBV6-6, the J gene TRBJ1-5; weak D call: TRBD1 (6 bases). CDR1 and CDR2 (germline): MNHNY, SVGAGI (reference sequence). This CDR3 spans 16 amino acids. The V and J ends lost 0 bases and 7 bases respectively, with 16 bases between them. CDR3 DNA sequence: TGTGCCAGCAGTTACTCGAGGGGGGGCTTAAGGCAGCCCCAGCATTTT. It encodes CASSYSRGGLRQPQHF.

The rearrangement joins TRBV11-3 to TRBJ2-2, with D perhaps matching TRBD2 (6 bases). This CDR3 comprises 12 residues. Per the germline V gene, CDR1 is SGHNT and CDR2 is YENEEA. Trimming took 5 bases from V and 8 from J, leaving 9 bases between them. CDR3: CASSPREGELFF. For the CDR3, the DNA is TGTGCCAGCAGCCCCCGGGAGGGGGAGCTGTTTTTT.

The V call is TRBV5-1, the J call TRBJ2-7; 9 bases map to TRBD1. Losses at the gene ends were 0 bases for V and 3 bases for J; bases not matched to a gene: 7. The germline CDR1 and CDR2 sequences are SGHRS and YFSETQ. The CDR3 length is 16 residues. The CDR3 sequence is CASSLGRDRAIYEQYF. CDR3 nucleotides: TGCGCCAGCAGCTTGGGCCGGGACAGGGCGATCTACGAGCAGTACTTC.

The chain links TRBV5-5 to TRBJ2-7; 8 bases are shared with TRBD2. The V segment lost 6 bases and the J segment 3 bases; nucleotides outside the gene matches: 11. CDR3 length: 15 residues. Germline assignment: CDR1 SGHKS and CDR2 YYEKEE (reference sequence). The CDR3 DNA reads TGTGCCAGCACTCCCGGGGGTAGCGGGAACTACGAGCAGTACTTC. Its protein is CASTPGGSGNYEQYF.

The chain uses TRBV4-1 and TRBJ1-5; no clear D. The germline CDR1 and CDR2 sequences are MGHRA and YSYEKL. The CDR3 has 15 amino acids. Trimming left V 2 bases short and J 0 bases short, with 8 bases between. The CDR3 here is CASSQREISNQPQHF. The CDR3 coding sequence is TGCGCCAGCAGCCAACGGGAGATTAGCAATCAGCCCCAGCATTTT.

The genes are TRBV9 and TRBJ1-1; D gene ambiguous. V was pared by 1 base and J by 0 bases, with 10 bases between. Germline CDR1 is SGDLS and CDR2 is YYNGEE. This CDR3 contains 15 residues. CDR3 protein: CASSVRTDLNTEAFF. In nucleotides, the CDR3 is TGTGCCAGCAGCGTAAGAACAGACCTGAACACTGAAGCTTTCTTT.

The chain recombines TRBV6-1 with TRBJ1-2; 10 bases match TRBD1. Per the germline V gene, CDR1 is MNHNS and CDR2 is SASEGT. J lost 6 bases, V lost 2 bases, and 3 bases had no gene match. This CDR3 contains 14 residues. The CDR3 region has the DNA TGTGCCAGCAGTGAAAGCGACAGGGGGCATGGCTACACCTTC. This encodes CASSESDRGHGYTF.

CDR3: CASTHNTYNSPLHF. CDR3 in DNA: TGTGCCAGCACCCACAACACCTATAATTCACCCCTCCACTTT. The V call is TRBV6-9, the J call TRBJ1-6; D is undetermined. This CDR3 region has 14 residues. Germline CDR1 and CDR2: MNHGY and SVAAGI. Deletions cut 7 bases from V and 2 bases from J, with 9 bases between.

This chain links TRBV5-1 with TRBJ1-6; no clear D gene. Germline V gene data show CDR1 as SGHRS and CDR2 as YFSETQ. Trimming took 1 base from V and 0 from J, leaving 11 bases between them. This CDR3 contains 17 residues. In nucleotides, the CDR3 is TGCGCCAGCAGCTTGACATCCCTGAGCTCCTATAATTCACCCCTCCACTTT. It specifies CASSLTSLSSYNSPLHF.